What follows are 21 T cell receptor beta chains derived from one specimen sequenced in a study of cytomegalovirus exposure and HLA in healthy donors. The primer mix had 60 Vbeta and 13 Jbeta primers. Produced via immunoSEQ multiplex PCR; TCRdb's table is partial and in-frame only. The top ten hold 6% to 7.5% of the sample, which has over 150,000 clones, about 80% seen once. Material for sequencing was PBMCs. Receptor source: a man aged 25-45 years in good health and CMV-seropositive.

This chain links TRBV7-6 with TRBJ1-2; 7 bases align to TRBD1. The CDR3 is 13 residues long. V gave up 5 bases and J gave up 4 bases; unmatched junction bases: 4. The germline gives CDR1 SGHVS, CDR2 FNYEAQ. The CDR3 region is CASSPDRFYGYTF. Written as DNA, the CDR3 is TGTGCCAGCAGCCCGGACAGGTTCTATGGCTACACCTTC. Drawing the rest from reference TRBV7-6 and TRBJ1-2, the complete variable domain is GAGVSQSPRYKVTKRGQDVALRCDPISGHVSLYWYRQALGQGPEFLTYFNYEAQQDKSGLPNDRFSAERPEGSISTLTIQRTEQRDSAMYRCASSPDRFYGYTFGSGTRLTVV.

The chain employs TRBV5-1 and TRBJ1-1; D is unresolved. The CDR3 has 14 residues. CDR1 and CDR2 from the germline V gene are SGHRS and YFSETQ. V gave up 0 bases and J gave up 4 bases, with 10 bases separating them. The CDR3 nucleotides read TGCGCCAGCAGCTTGGACGGGGTTCGCACTGAAGCTTTCTTT. Protein product: CASSLDGVRTEAFF.

J is TRBJ1-1 and V is TRBV2, with a weak D call TRBD1 (5 bases). Germline V gene sequence: CDR1 SNHLY, CDR2 FYNNEI. The CDR3 extends over 16 amino acids. V was shortened by 10 bases and J by 2 bases, with 23 bases between the two germline ends. Here the CDR3 reads CATSTDQYRLNTEAFF. The CDR3 nucleotides are TGTGCCACCTCGACAGACCAGTACCGACTTAACACTGAAGCTTTCTTT. The complete variable domain, with remaining parts taken from reference TRBV2 and TRBJ1-1, reads EPEVTQTPSHQVTQMGQEVILRCVPISNHLYFYWYRQILGQKVEFLVSFYNNEISEKSEIFDDQFSVERPDGSNFTLKIRSTKLEDSAMYFCATSTDQYRLNTEAFFGQGTRLTVV.

This chain connects TRBV5-4 to TRBJ1-5; maybe TRBD1 (6 bases). CDR1 and CDR2 from the germline V gene are SGHNT and YYREEE (reference sequence). The CDR3 totals 15 residues. Trimming left V 3 bases short and J 6 bases short, with 16 bases between. The CDR3 nucleotides are TGTGCCAGCAGCTCTTTGGGACAACCGAGTCAGCCCCAGCATTTT. Translating it yields CASSSLGQPSQPQHF.

The chain recombines TRBV9 with TRBJ2-1, with D perhaps matching TRBD1 (6 bases). V dropped 2 bases and J dropped 0 bases, with 9 bases sitting between them. The CDR3 covers 15 residues. In germline, CDR1 is SGDLS, CDR2 YYNGEE. As DNA, the CDR3 is TGTGCCAGCAGCGTTCTAGGGGGCTCCTACAATGAGCAGTTCTTC. It translates to CASSVLGGSYNEQFF.

This chain joins TRBV4-3 and TRBJ1-4; D not resolved. CDR1 LGHNA and CDR2 YSLEER come from the germline V gene. The CDR3 runs 15 residues. The V end was cut by 1 base, the J end by 7 bases, with 13 bases between. The CDR3 sequence is CASSQAHGRIEKLFF. In DNA, the CDR3 is TGCGCCAGCAGCCAAGCGCACGGGAGGATTGAAAAACTGTTTTTT.

V usage is TRBV19 and J usage is TRBJ2-3, with D possibly being TRBD2 (5 bases). V was pared by 4 bases and J by 0 bases, with 11 bases between. The CDR3 loop spans 15 amino acids. In germline, CDR1 is LNHDA, CDR2 SQIVND (reference sequence). DNA of the CDR3: TGTGCCAGTAGTAGGCCTGGGGAGAGCACAGATACGCAGTATTTT. Its protein is CASSRPGESTDTQYF.

This clone was recorded only once. The chain links TRBV2 to TRBJ2-5; D possibly corresponds to TRBD2 (6 bases). The germline gives CDR1 SNHLY, CDR2 FYNNEI. The CDR3 has 15 residues. The V end lost 1 base, the J end lost 2 bases, and 11 bases lay between the germline ends. The CDR3 loop reads CASSEDGGTQETQYF. In nucleotides, the CDR3 is TGTGCCAGCAGTGAAGATGGCGGGACGCAAGAGACCCAGTACTTC.

The CDR3 protein is CASSPLAEGGDEQYF. CDR3 nucleotide sequence: TGTGCCAGCAGTCCACTAGCGGAGGGGGGTGACGAGCAGTACTTC. The chain links TRBV28 to TRBJ2-7; TRBD2 matches 8 bases. The germline V gene has CDR1 MDHEN and CDR2 SYDVKM. Trimming took 5 bases from V and 5 from J; bases not matched to a gene: 11. CDR3 length: 15 residues.

CDR3 sequence (DNA): TGTGCCAGCAGCGGGCAGGGACAGGGCCCCTCTGGGGCCAACGTCCTGACTTTC. This encodes CASSGQGQGPSGANVLTF. V is TRBV7-9 and J is TRBJ2-6; 9 bases are shared with TRBD1. In germline, CDR1 is SEHNR, CDR2 FQNEAQ (reference sequence). The junction had 8 bases not matched to a gene; V was cut back by 5 bases and J by 0 bases. The length of the CDR3 is 18 residues.

In its sample, this clone was seen once. The chain carries TRBV25-1 and TRBJ2-7; 8 bases are a match to TRBD1. The CDR3 runs to 13 residues. Per germline, CDR1 MGHDK and CDR2 SYGVNS. After removal of 5 bases from V and 3 bases from J, the junction contained 3 bases not matched to a gene. The CDR3 spells CASSQGARYEQYF. The CDR3, as DNA: TGTGCCAGCAGTCAGGGGGCTCGCTACGAGCAGTACTTC.

The chain couples TRBV5-8 to TRBJ2-7; D unclear. CDR1 is SGHTS, CDR2 YDEGEE, per germline. The V end was cut by 1 base, the J end by 10 bases, with 9 bases between. The CDR3 has 11 amino acids. CDR3 residues: CASSLLTGQYF. As DNA, the CDR3 is TGTGCCAGCAGCTTGCTGACGGGTCAGTACTTC.

V is TRBV5-6 and J is TRBJ2-7; TRBD2 is a possible D gene (6 bases). Germline loops: CDR1 SGHDT, CDR2 YYEEEE. The CDR3 totals 15 residues. V gave up 0 bases and J gave up 4 bases, with 14 bases separating them. The CDR3 DNA reads as TGTGCCAGCAGCTTGGCATTAGCGGAGTTTTACGAGCAGTACTTC. Encoded protein: CASSLALAEFYEQYF.

This chain links TRBV14 with TRBJ1-2; TRBD1 agrees at 7 bases. The CDR3 runs 17 residues. With 0 bases clipped from V and 4 bases from J, the junction kept 11 bases outside the gene matches. In germline, CDR1 is SGHDN, CDR2 FVKESK. The CDR3 nucleotides read TGTGCCAGCAGCCAAGATCCCGGACAGGAAAACGGCTATGGCTACACCTTC. Amino acids: CASSQDPGQENGYGYTF. Based on the CDR3 plus reference TRBV14 and TRBJ1-2, the full variable domain is EAGVTQFPSHSVIEKGQTVTLRCDPISGHDNLYWYRRVMGKEIKFLLHFVKESKQDESGMPNNRFLAERTGGTYSTLKVQPAELEDSGVYFCASSQDPGQENGYGYTFGSGTRLTVV.

A few counts support this clone. The chain joins TRBV30 to TRBJ1-6; D ambiguous. Looked up from germline, CDR1 is GTSNPN and CDR2 is SVGIG (reference sequence). CDR3 length: 13 amino acids. V was cut by 4 bases and J by 6 bases, with 10 bases left in between. The CDR3 DNA reads TGTGCCTGGACCGGTCAATTTAATTCACCCCTCCACTTT. Its translation: CAWTGQFNSPLHF.

The chain uses TRBV10-1 and TRBJ2-1, with 7 bases aligning to TRBD2. The germline V gene has CDR1 WNHNN and CDR2 SYGVQD (reference sequence). This CDR3 spans 14 amino acids. The J segment lost 5 bases and the V segment lost 6 bases, leaving 7 bases of the junction unmatched. Here the CDR3 reads CASSPAGYDNEQFF. The CDR3, as DNA: TGCGCCAGCAGCCCAGCGGGGTACGACAATGAGCAGTTCTTC.

Details on this clone: One junction end disagrees with the germline gene, perhaps due to a read error. The chain employs TRBV7-9 and TRBJ1-2; TRBD1 matches 9 bases. Germline V gene data show CDR1 as SEHNR and CDR2 as FQNEAQ (reference sequence). The CDR3 contains 12 residues. The CDR3 spells CSSSPDRGGYTF. The CDR3 DNA is TGTTCCAGCAGCCCGGACAGGGGAGGCTACACCTTC.

In this sample, this clone turned up a few times. The DNA of the CDR3 is TGTGCCAGTAGTATAGCACAGGGAAATTCACCCCTCCACTTT. Translation: CASSIAQGNSPLHF. The gene calls are TRBV19 and TRBJ1-6, with D perhaps TRBD1 (6 bases). The CDR3 has 14 amino acids. The germline V gene has CDR1 LNHDA and CDR2 SQIVND (reference sequence). V lost 1 base to trimming and J lost 7 bases, with 8 bases between them. Looking up the rest from reference TRBV19 and TRBJ1-6 gives the full variable domain: DGGITQSPKYLFRKEGQNVTLSCEQNLNHDAMYWYRQDPGQGLRLIYYSQIVNDFQKGDIAEGYSVSREKKESFPLTVTSAQKNPTAFYLCASSIAQGNSPLHFGNGTRLTVT.

The chain couples TRBV19 to TRBJ1-1; D possibly corresponds to TRBD1 (6 bases). CDR1 and CDR2 (germline): LNHDA, SQIVND (reference sequence). The CDR3 extends over 14 amino acids. The V end lost 4 bases, the J end lost 1 base, and 10 bases lay between the germline ends. This CDR3 is CASSTGHANTEAFF. The CDR3 DNA follows: TGTGCCAGTAGTACGGGACACGCGAACACTGAAGCTTTCTTT. The full variable domain, its missing parts supplied by reference TRBV19 and TRBJ1-1, is DGGITQSPKYLFRKEGQNVTLSCEQNLNHDAMYWYRQDPGQGLRLIYYSQIVNDFQKGDIAEGYSVSREKKESFPLTVTSAQKNPTAFYLCASSTGHANTEAFFGQGTRLTVV.

This clone was found a few times. The chain joins TRBV11-2 to TRBJ2-1, with D possibly matching TRBD2 (6 bases). This CDR3 region has 16 residues. The germline gives CDR1 SGHAT, CDR2 FQNNGV. Trimming pared 7 bases from V and 4 bases from J, leaving 20 bases between. The chain's CDR3 is CASTDPGTGKYNEQFF. CDR3 nucleotides: TGTGCCAGCACCGACCCCGGGACTGGCAAGTACAATGAGCAGTTCTTC.

There are a few counts of this clone. The chain recombines TRBV5-8 with TRBJ1-3, with D possibly being TRBD1 (5 bases). The CDR3 loop spans 12 amino acids. V was shortened by 7 bases and J by 1 base, with 6 bases between the two germline ends. Germline CDR1 is SGHTS and CDR2 is YDEGEE. In nucleotides, the CDR3 is TGTGCCAGCCCAGGGTCTGGAAACACCATATATTTT. Protein sequence: CASPGSGNTIYF. The whole variable domain, filled in from reference TRBV5-8 and TRBJ1-3, reads EAGVTQSPTHLIKTRGQQATLRCSPISGHTSVYWYQQALGLGLQFLLWYDEGEERNRGNFPPRFSGRQFPNYSSELNVNALELEDSALYLCASPGSGNTIYFGEGSWLTVV.